The 15 T cell receptor beta chains in this list originate from one sample, sequenced in a study of blood T cell repertoires in COVID-19. Here immunoSEQ multiplex PCR was the method, and the copy in TCRdb shows in-frame clones only, minus some. The data contain under 300,000 clones, roughly 90% of them seen just once; the ten biggest clones take up 3%. Sequencing was done on a sample of peripheral blood. The receptors were sampled from a woman aged 25 to 39 with active or convalescent COVID-19.

CDR3 in DNA: TGTGCCAGCAGCTCCAATCCGGGCACGGGGGGCTACACCTTC. Translated, it gives CASSSNPGTGGYTF. This chain uses TRBV7-3 with TRBJ1-2; D unclear. V lost 4 bases, J lost 8 bases, and 17 bases lay in between. Germline CDR1 and CDR2: SGHTA and FQGTGA. The CDR3 totals 14 residues.

The chain joins TRBV19 to TRBJ1-1; 10 nucleotides line up with TRBD1. Per germline, CDR1 LNHDA and CDR2 SQIVND (reference sequence). The CDR3 contains 14 residues. The V and J ends lost 7 bases and 5 bases, in that order; junction bases with no gene match: 7. The CDR3 sequence is CASNRQGANTEAFF. For the CDR3, the DNA is TGTGCCAGTAATAGACAGGGGGCTAATACTGAAGCTTTCTTT.

The CDR3 is CATSSLDRGYNSPLHF. The CDR3 DNA reads TGTGCCACCAGCAGTCTCGACAGGGGGTATAATTCACCCCTCCACTTT. The V and J genes are TRBV15 and TRBJ1-6, with TRBD1 identical over 9 bases. This CDR3 has 16 residues. Unmatched junction bases numbered 4, after V lost 3 bases and J lost 4 bases. The germline V gene has CDR1 LNHNV and CDR2 YYDKDF (reference sequence).

The chain employs TRBV4-1 and TRBJ2-5; 8 nucleotides agree with TRBD1. This CDR3 is built from 14 residues. CDR1 and CDR2 from the germline V gene are MGHRA and YSYEKL. Trimming removed 1 base from V and 3 bases from J; junction bases left unmatched: 1. Written as DNA, the CDR3 is TGCGCCAGCAGCCAAGCGACAGGGGAAGAGACCCAGTACTTC. Its translation is CASSQATGEETQYF.

The rearrangement links TRBV12-3 or TRBV12-4 to TRBJ1-1; D perhaps matches TRBD1 (6 bases). The CDR3 extends over 13 amino acids. Trimming left V 3 bases short and J 10 bases short, with 15 bases between. Here the CDR3 DNA reads TGTGCCAGCAGTTTCGGGGGGCCCACGAGAGCTTTCTTT. The encoded protein is CASSFGGPTRAFF.

The chain carries TRBV7-9 and TRBJ2-3, with D possibly matching TRBD2 (5 bases). Per the germline V gene, CDR1 is SEHNR and CDR2 is FQNEAQ (reference sequence). The CDR3 has 16 residues. Deletions cut 0 bases from V and 8 bases from J, with 18 bases between. CDR3 DNA: TGTGCCAGCAGCTTAGCAGTGGACGCCTCCCGGGGTACGCAGTATTTT. Translating it yields CASSLAVDASRGTQYF.

This clone occurred once. V and J are TRBV7-9 and TRBJ1-3; 8 nucleotides line up with TRBD1. CDR3 size: 14 residues. The trim removed 5 bases at V and 3 bases at J, leaving 3 bases unmatched. Germline loops: CDR1 SEHNR, CDR2 FQNEAQ (reference sequence). CDR3 bases: TGTGCCAGCAGCGCCGACAGGGGTGGAAACACCATATATTTT. This encodes CASSADRGGNTIYF.

The rearrangement links TRBV4-3 to TRBJ2-2; tentative D call: TRBD1 (6 bases). The CDR3 covers 16 residues. CDR1 and CDR2 from the germline V gene are LGHNA and YSLEER. V lost 0 bases, J lost 5 bases, and 13 bases lay in between. The CDR3: CASSQDAPGVTGELFF. The CDR3 DNA is TGCGCCAGCAGCCAAGATGCCCCAGGGGTTACCGGGGAGCTGTTTTTT.

This clone was counted once. The J gene is TRBJ1-1, the V gene TRBV25-1; D is unresolved. Between the trimmed V and J ends, which lost 2 bases and 4 bases, there was a span of 11 bases. The CDR3 totals 14 residues. The germline V gene encodes CDR1 MGHDK and CDR2 SYGVNS. CDR3 sequence: CASSEARFATEAFF. The CDR3, as DNA: TGTGCCAGCAGTGAAGCTCGGTTCGCCACTGAAGCTTTCTTT. Together with reference TRBV25-1 and TRBJ1-1, the CDR3 gives the full variable domain: EADIYQTPRYLVIGTGKKITLECSQTMGHDKMYWYQQDPGMELHLIHYSYGVNSTEKGDLSSESTVSRIRTEHFPLTLESARPSHTSQYLCASSEARFATEAFFGQGTRLTVV.

V is TRBV11-2 and J is TRBJ1-1; TRBD1 aligns across 7 bases. The CDR3 is 14 residues long. The germline V gene has CDR1 SGHAT and CDR2 FQNNGV. Losses at the gene ends were 1 base for V and 6 bases for J; bases not matched to a gene: 5. DNA for the CDR3: TGTGCCAGCAGCTTAGCGACAGGGCTGGCTGAAGCTTTCTTT. Amino acids: CASSLATGLAEAFF.

V usage is TRBV18 and J usage is TRBJ2-1; 8 bases align to TRBD2. After removal of 3 bases from V and 3 bases from J, the junction contained 4 bases not matched to a gene. The CDR3 contains 15 residues. CDR1 is KGHSH and CDR2 is LQKENI in the germline V gene. Written as DNA, the CDR3 is TGTGCCAGCTCACCGTTAGCGGGGAGCTACAATGAGCAGTTCTTC. This gives the protein CASSPLAGSYNEQFF.

The chain is built from TRBV7-8 and TRBJ2-7, with 9 bases lining up with TRBD2. The germline V gene encodes CDR1 SGHVS and CDR2 FQNEAQ. This CDR3 spans 16 amino acids. With V trimmed by 1 base and J by 5 bases, 9 bases remained unmatched. The CDR3 nucleotides are TGTGCCAGCAGCTTAGTAGCCCAAGCGGGGGGCGACGAGCAGTACTTC. It yields the protein CASSLVAQAGGDEQYF.

The chain carries TRBV11-1 and TRBJ1-6, with TRBD1 matching 7 bases. CDR3 size: 15 residues. V dropped 4 bases and J dropped 8; count of bases not matched to a gene: 8. The germline V gene encodes CDR1 SGHAT and CDR2 FQDESV (reference sequence). CDR3 bases: TGTGCCAGCAGCTCGACAGACAGGGTGGATTCACCCCTCCACTTT. Its protein product is CASSSTDRVDSPLHF.

The table lists this clone with a few counts. The chain couples TRBV5-1 to TRBJ2-5, with a weak D call TRBD1 (6 bases). The CDR3 extends over 14 amino acids. Germline V CDR1 and CDR2: SGHRS, YFSETQ. Trimming stripped 4 bases from V and 4 bases from J, with 14 bases between. The CDR3 spells CASSPATGLETQYF. The DNA of the CDR3 is TGCGCCAGCAGCCCGGCTACAGGGTTAGAGACCCAGTACTTC.

V is TRBV20-1 and J is TRBJ2-1, with D perhaps matching TRBD2 (6 bases). Looked up from germline, CDR1 is DFQATT and CDR2 is SNEGSKA (reference sequence). The CDR3 has 14 amino acids. V was clipped by 3 bases and J by 2 bases, with 11 bases between them. The CDR3: CSASSGVTYNEQFF. The CDR3 coding sequence is TGCAGTGCTAGTTCGGGGGTAACCTACAATGAGCAGTTCTTC.